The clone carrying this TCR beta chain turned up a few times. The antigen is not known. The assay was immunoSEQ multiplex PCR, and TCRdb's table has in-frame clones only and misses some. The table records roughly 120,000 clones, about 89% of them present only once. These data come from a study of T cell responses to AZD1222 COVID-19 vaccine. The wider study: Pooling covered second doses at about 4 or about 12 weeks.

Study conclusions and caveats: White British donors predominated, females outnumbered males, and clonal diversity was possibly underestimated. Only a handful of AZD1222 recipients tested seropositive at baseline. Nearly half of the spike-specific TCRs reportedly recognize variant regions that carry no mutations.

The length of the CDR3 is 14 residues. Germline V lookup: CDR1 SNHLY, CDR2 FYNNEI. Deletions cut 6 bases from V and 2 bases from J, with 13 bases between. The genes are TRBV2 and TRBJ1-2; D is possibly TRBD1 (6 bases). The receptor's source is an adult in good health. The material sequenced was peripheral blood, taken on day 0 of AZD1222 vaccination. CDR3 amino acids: CASRRGSSNYGYTF. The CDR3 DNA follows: TGTGCCAGCAGGAGGGGGTCGAGCAACTATGGCTACACCTTC.